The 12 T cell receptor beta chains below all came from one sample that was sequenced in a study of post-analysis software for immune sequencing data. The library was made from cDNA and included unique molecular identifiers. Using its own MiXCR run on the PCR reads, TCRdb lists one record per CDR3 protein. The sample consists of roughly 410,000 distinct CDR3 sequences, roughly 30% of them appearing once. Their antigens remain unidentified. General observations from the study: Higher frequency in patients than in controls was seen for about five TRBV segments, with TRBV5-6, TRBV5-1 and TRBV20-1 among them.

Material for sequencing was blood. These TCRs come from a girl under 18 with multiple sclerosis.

Here the CDR3 reads CASSYQGMNTEAFF. The CDR3 DNA reads as TGTGCCAGCAGTTACCAGGGGATGAACACTGAAGCTTTCTTT. The rearrangement joins TRBV6-5 to TRBJ1-1; D might be TRBD1 (6 bases). The V end lost 2 bases, the J end lost 0 bases, and 7 bases lay between the germline ends. The CDR3 consists of 14 residues. The germline gives CDR1 MNHEY, CDR2 SVGAGI.

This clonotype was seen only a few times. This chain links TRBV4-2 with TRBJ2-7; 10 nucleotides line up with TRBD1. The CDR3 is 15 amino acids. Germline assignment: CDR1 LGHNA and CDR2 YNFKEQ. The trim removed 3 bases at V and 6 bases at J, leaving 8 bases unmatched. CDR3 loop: CASSQSPGQGTEQYF. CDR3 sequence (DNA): TGTGCCAGCAGCCAGTCGCCGGGACAGGGGACCGAGCAGTACTTC.

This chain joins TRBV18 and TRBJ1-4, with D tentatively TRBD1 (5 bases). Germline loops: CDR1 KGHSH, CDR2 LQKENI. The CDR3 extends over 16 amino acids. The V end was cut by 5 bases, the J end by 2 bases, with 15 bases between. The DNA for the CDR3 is TGTGCCAGCTCAGGGGACGGCGGGCGGACTAATGAAAAACTGTTTTTT. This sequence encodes CASSGDGGRTNEKLFF.

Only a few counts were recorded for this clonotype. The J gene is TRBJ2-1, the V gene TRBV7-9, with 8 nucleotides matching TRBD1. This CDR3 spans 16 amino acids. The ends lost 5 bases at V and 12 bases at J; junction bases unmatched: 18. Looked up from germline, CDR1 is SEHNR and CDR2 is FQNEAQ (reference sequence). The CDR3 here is CASSVGQGGPPPGQFF. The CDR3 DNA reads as TGTGCCAGCAGCGTTGGACAGGGCGGCCCCCCCCCGGGGCAGTTCTTC.

This CDR3 is CASSPDRGESEKLFF. The CDR3 DNA follows: TGTGCCAGCAGCCCGGACAGGGGAGAGAGTGAAAAACTGTTTTTT. The chain is built from TRBV3-1 and TRBJ1-4, with 9 bases identical to TRBD1. This CDR3 spans 15 amino acids. The germline V gene encodes CDR1 LGHDT and CDR2 YNNKEL (reference sequence). V shed 4 bases and J 7 bases; nucleotides not matched to a gene: 7. Full variable domain (missing parts from reference TRBV3-1 and TRBJ1-4): DTAVSQTPKYLVTQMGNDKSIKCEQNLGHDTMYWYKQDSKKFLKIMFSYNNKELIINETVPNRFSPKSPDKAHLNLHINSLELGDSAVYFCASSPDRGESEKLFFGSGTQLSVL.

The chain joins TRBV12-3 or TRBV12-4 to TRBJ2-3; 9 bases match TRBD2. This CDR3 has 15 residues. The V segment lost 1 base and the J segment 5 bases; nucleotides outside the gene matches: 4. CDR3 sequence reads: CASSLGGGGGDTQYF. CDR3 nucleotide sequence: TGTGCCAGCAGTTTAGGAGGCGGGGGGGGAGATACGCAGTATTTT.

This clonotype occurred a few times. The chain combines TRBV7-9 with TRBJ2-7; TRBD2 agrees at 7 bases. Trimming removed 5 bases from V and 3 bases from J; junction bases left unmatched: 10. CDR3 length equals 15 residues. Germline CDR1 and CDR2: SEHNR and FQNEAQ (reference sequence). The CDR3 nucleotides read TGTGCCAGCAGCAGCAAGGGAGGGCAAAACTACGAGCAGTACTTC. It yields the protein CASSSKGGQNYEQYF.

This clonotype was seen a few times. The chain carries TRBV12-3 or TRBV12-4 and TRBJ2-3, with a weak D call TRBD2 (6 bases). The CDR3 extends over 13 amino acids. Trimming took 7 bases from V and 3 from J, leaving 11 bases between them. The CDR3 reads CASMGGVTDTQYF. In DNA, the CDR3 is TGTGCCAGCATGGGCGGGGTTACAGATACGCAGTATTTT.

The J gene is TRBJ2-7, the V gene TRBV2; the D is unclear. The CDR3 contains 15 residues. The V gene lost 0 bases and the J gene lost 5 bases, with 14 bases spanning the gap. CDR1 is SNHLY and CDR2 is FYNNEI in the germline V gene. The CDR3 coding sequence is TGTGCCAGCAGTGAAGCTTCCAGTAATAGGGACGAGCAGTACTTC. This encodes CASSEASSNRDEQYF.

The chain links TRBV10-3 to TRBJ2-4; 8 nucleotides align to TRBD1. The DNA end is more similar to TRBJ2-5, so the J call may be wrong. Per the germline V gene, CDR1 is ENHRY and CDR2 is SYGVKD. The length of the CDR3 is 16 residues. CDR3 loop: CAISESGGGSAETQYF. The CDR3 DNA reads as TGTGCCATCAGTGAATCAGGGGGCGGAAGTGCGGAGACCCAGTACTTC.

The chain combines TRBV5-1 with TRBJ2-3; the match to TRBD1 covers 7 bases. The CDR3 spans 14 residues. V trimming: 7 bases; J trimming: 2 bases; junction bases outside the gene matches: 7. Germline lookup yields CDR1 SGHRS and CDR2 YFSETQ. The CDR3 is CASRRTGNTDTQYF. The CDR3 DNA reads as TGCGCCAGCCGAAGGACAGGTAACACAGATACGCAGTATTTT.

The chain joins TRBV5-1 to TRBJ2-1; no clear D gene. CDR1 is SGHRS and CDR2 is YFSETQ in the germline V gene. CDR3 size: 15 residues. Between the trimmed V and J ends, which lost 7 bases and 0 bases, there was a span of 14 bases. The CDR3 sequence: CASAIETSSYNEQFF. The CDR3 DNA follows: TGCGCCAGCGCTATAGAGACCAGCTCCTACAATGAGCAGTTCTTC.